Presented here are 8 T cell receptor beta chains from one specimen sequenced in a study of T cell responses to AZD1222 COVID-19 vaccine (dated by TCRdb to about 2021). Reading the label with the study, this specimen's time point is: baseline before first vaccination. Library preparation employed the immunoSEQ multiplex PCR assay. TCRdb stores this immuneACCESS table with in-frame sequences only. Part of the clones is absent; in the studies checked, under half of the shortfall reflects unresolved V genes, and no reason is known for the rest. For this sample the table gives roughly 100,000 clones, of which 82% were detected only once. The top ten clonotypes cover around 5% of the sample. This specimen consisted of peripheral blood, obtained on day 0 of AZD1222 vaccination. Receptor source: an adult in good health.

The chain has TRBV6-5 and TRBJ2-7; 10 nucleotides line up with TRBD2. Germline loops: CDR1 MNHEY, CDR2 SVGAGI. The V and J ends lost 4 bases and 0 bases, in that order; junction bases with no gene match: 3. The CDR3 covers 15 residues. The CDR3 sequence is CASSFGLAASYEQYF. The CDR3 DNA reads TGTGCCAGCAGTTTCGGACTAGCGGCCTCCTACGAGCAGTACTTC.

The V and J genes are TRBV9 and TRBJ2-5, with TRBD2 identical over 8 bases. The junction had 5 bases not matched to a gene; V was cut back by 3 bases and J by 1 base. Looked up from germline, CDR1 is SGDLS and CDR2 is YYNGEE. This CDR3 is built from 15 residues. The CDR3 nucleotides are TGTGCCAGCAGCGCGGGGGGGGCGGGCCAAGAGACCCAGTACTTC. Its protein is CASSAGGAGQETQYF. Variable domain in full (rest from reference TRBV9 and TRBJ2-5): DSGVTQTPKHLITATGQRVTLRCSPRSGDLSVYWYQQSLDQGLQFLIQYYNGEERAKGNILERFSAQQFPDLHSELNLSSLELGDSALYFCASSAGGAGQETQYFGPGTRLLVL.

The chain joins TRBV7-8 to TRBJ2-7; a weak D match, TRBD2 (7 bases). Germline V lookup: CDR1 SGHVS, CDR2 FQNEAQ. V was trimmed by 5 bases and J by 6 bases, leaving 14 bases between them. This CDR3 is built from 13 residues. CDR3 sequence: CASSLNREGEQYF. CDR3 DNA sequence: TGTGCCAGCAGCCTCAACAGGGAGGGCGAGCAGTACTTC.

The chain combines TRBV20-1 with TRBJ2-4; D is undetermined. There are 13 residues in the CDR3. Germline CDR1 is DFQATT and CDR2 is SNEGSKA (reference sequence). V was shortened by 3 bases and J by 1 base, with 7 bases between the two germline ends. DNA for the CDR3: TGCAGTGCTAGTCTATCTGCCAAAAACATTCAGTACTTC. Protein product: CSASLSAKNIQYF.

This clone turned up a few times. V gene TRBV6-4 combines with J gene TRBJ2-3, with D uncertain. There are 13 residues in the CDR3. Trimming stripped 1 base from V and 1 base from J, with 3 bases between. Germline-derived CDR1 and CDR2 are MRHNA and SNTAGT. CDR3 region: CASSDFGTDTQYF. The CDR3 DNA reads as TGTGCCAGCAGTGACTTTGGCACAGATACGCAGTATTTT.

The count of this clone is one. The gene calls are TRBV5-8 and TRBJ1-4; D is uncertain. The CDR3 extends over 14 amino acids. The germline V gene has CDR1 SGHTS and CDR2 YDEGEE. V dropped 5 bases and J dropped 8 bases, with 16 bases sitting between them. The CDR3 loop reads CASSPTGWQEKLFF. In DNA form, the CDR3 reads TGTGCCAGCAGTCCCACTGGATGGCAAGAAAAACTGTTTTTT.

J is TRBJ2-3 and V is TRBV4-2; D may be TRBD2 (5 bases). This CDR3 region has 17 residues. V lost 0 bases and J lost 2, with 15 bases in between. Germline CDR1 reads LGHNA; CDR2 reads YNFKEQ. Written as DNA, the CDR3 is TGTGCCAGCAGCCAAGAGCCCGGACGGGGAGACACAGATACGCAGTATTTT. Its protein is CASSQEPGRGDTDTQYF.

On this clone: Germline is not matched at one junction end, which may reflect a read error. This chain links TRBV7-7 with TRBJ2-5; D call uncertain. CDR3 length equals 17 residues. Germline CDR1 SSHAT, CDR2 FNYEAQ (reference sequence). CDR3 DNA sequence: TGTGCTAGCAGCTTATATTTGGCCAGCGCCTACCAAGAGACCCAGTACTTC. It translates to CASSLYLASAYQETQYF.